This T cell receptor beta chain originates from a study of glioma-infiltrating T cells after dendritic cell vaccination. Study context: Glioblastoma patients came from Phase I and II dendritic cell vaccination trials. Patients received autologous tumor lysate-pulsed dendritic cell vaccination between about 2002 and 2012.

Selection required adequate fresh-frozen tumor tissue plus more than two years' survival data. Method: immunoSEQ multiplex PCR; TCRdb's copy keeps in-frame clones and lacks some. The sample consists of tens of thousands of clones, 90% of them appearing once. The sequence derives from a human donor with glioblastoma. Sequencing used blood, obtained before dendritic cell vaccination.

The CDR3 DNA reads as TGTGCCAGCAGGAACAGACAGGCCAATTCACCCCTCCACTTT. Translating it yields CASRNRQANSPLHF. The chain links TRBV7-2 to TRBJ1-6, with D possibly matching TRBD1 (6 bases). Trimming removed 6 bases at V and 7 bases at J, with 13 bases between. The germline V gene encodes CDR1 SGHTA and CDR2 FQGNSA. The CDR3 is 14 residues long.